This TCR beta chain was recorded in a study of T cells in localized non-small cell lung cancer. Overall study results and limits: Appearing in adjacent lung were a median 57 of the top 100 tumor clones. Greater blood T cell density accompanied longer overall survival.

Assay used: immunoSEQ multiplex PCR; TCRdb lists only in-frame clones, some missing. Of some 1,400 clones in the sample, roughly 24% were seen once. By share of the sample, this clone is medium-sized. Its specificity is unknown. Taken at least 2 cm from the tumor margin, the adjacent lung showed no atypia. The TCR comes from a male donor at least 60 years old with stage II lung adenocarcinoma. Material: normal lung tissue next to the tumor, obtained before any cancer treatment.

In nucleotides, the CDR3 is TGTGCCAGCAGTTACCGAAAAGGGTATTATGAGCAGTTCTTC. It is translated as CASSYRKGYYEQFF. V is TRBV6-8 and J is TRBJ2-1, with unresolved D. The V and J ends lost 2 bases and 8 bases respectively, with 13 bases between them. Germline CDR1 is MNHGY and CDR2 is SAAAGT. This CDR3 is built from 14 residues.